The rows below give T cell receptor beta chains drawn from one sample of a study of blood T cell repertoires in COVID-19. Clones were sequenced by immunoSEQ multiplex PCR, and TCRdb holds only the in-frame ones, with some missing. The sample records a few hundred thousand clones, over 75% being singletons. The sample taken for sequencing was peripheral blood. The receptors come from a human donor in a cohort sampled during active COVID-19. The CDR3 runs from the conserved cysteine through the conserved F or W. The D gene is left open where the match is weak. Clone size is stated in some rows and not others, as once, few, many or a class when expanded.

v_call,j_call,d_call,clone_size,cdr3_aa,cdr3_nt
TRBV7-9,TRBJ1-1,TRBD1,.,CASSPLTGANTEAFF,TGTGCCAGCAGCCCACTAACAGGGGCAAACACTGAAGCTTTCTTT
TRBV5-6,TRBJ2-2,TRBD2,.,CASSLRTSGANTGELFF,TGTGCCAGCAGCTTGCGGACTAGCGGGGCGAACACCGGGGAGCTGTTTTTT
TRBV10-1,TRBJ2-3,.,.,CASSPGGLFTDTQYF,TGCGCCAGCAGTCCCGGGGGATTATTCACAGATACGCAGTATTTT
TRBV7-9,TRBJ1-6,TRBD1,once,CASSLARGGQGSNSPLHF,TGTGCCAGCAGCTTAGCGCGAGGGGGCCAAGGGAGTAATTCACCCCTCCACTTT
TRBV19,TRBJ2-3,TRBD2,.,CASSIQAGGTDTQYF,TGTGCCAGTAGTATTCAGGCGGGGGGCACAGATACGCAGTATTTT
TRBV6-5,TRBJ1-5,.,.,CASTWAGPTNQPQHF,TGTGCCAGCACATGGGCGGGCCCCACTAATCAGCCCCAGCATTTT
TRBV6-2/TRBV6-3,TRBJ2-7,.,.,CASSFTRVREQYF,TGTGCCAGCAGTTTCACACGGGTACGAGAGCAGTACTTC
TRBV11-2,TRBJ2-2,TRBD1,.,CASSNRQGNTGELFF,TGTGCCAGCAGCAACCGACAGGGGAACACCGGGGAGCTGTTTTTT
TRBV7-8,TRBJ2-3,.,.,CASSDPWDTPGGTDTQYF,TGTGCCAGCAGCGATCCTTGGGACACTCCAGGTGGCACAGATACGCAGTATTTT
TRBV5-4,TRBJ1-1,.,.,CASSSHLQGTNTEAFF,TGTGCCAGCAGTTCGCACCTACAGGGAACGAACACTGAAGCTTTCTTT
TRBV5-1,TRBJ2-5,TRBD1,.,CASRTGGGGETQYF,TGCGCCAGTCGTACAGGGGGCGGAGGAGAGACCCAGTACTTC
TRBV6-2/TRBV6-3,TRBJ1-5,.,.,CASSYSIQGGAQHF,TGTGCCAGCAGTTACTCGATCCAAGGCGGGGCCCAGCATTTT
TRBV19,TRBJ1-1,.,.,CASSISRGNTEAFF,TGTGCCAGTAGTATAAGCAGGGGCAACACTGAAGCTTTCTTT
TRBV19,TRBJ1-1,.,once,CASSIVLFPTGTEAFF,TGTGCCAGTAGTATAGTTCTCTTTCCGACAGGAACTGAAGCTTTCTTT
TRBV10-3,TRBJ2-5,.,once,CAISGPEGGSQETQYF,TGTGCCATCAGTGGCCCCGAGGGTGGGTCCCAAGAGACCCAGTACTTC
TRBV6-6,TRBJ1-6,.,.,CASSPRSSYNSPLHF,TGTGCCAGCAGTCCGAGGAGCTCCTATAATTCACCCCTCCACTTT
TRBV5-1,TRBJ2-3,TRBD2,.,CASSTYSLAGNTDTQYF,TGCGCCAGCAGCACGTACAGCCTAGCGGGAAATACAGATACGCAGTATTTT
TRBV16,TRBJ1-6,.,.,CASSQSTKSPLHF,TGTGCCAGCAGCCAATCGACTAAGTCACCCCTCCACTTT
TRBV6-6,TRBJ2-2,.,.,CASKQGNTGELFF,TGTGCCAGCAAACAGGGTAACACCGGGGAGCTGTTTTTT
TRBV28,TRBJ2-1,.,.,CASSPTPEGVFNEQFF,TGTGCCAGCAGCCCCACCCCGGAGGGCGTATTCAATGAGCAGTTCTTC
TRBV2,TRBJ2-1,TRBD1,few,CASSPDRVNEQFF,TGTGCCAGCAGTCCGGACAGGGTTAATGAGCAGTTCTTC
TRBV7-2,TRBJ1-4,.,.,CASSLDPGLNEKLFF,TGTGCCAGCAGCTTAGATCCAGGGTTGAATGAAAAACTGTTTTTT
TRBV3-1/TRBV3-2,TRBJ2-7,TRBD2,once,CASSQSLAGGSSYEQYF,TGTGCCAGCAGCCAATCCCTAGCGGGGGGGAGCTCCTACGAGCAGTACTTC
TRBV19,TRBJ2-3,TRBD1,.,CASSIPQGARSTDTQYF,TGTGCCAGTAGTATACCCCAGGGGGCTAGGTCCACAGATACGCAGTATTTT
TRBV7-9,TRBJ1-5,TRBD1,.,CASSSRDSRNQPQHF,TGTGCCAGCAGCTCACGGGACAGCCGCAATCAGCCCCAGCATTTT
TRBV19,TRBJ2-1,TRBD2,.,CASGGGLIYNEQFF,TGTGCCAGTGGGGGGGGATTAATATACAATGAGCAGTTCTTC
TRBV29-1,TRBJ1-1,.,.,CSVGRAGAEAFF,TGCAGCGTTGGCAGGGCGGGGGCTGAAGCTTTCTTT
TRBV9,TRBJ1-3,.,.,CASSVDVSSGNTIYF,TGTGCCAGCAGCGTAGATGTCAGCTCTGGAAACACCATATATTTT
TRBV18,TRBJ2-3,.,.,CASSPAILDTQYF,TGTGCCAGCTCACCAGCTATACTCGATACGCAGTATTTT
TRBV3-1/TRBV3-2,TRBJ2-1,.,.,CASSQYFGARLNNEQFF,TGTGCCAGCAGCCAATACTTTGGGGCACGCCTTAACAATGAGCAGTTCTTC
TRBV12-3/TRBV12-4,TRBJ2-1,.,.,CASSFRYNEQFF,TGTGCCAGCAGTTTCCGTTACAATGAGCAGTTCTTC
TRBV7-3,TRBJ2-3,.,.,CASSLRQSTDTQYF,TGTGCCAGCAGCTTGAGACAGAGCACAGATACGCAGTATTTT
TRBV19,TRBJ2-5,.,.,CASSMGSGETQYF,TGTGCCAGTAGTATGGGGTCAGGGGAGACCCAGTACTTC
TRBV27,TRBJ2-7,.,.,CASSLEQGSYEQYF,TGTGCCAGCAGTTTAGAACAGGGCTCCTACGAGCAGTACTTC
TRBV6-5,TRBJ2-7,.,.,CASKSGFGFHEQYF,TGTGCCAGCAAATCGGGGTTCGGGTTCCACGAGCAGTACTTC
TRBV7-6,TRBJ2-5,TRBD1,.,CASSLLGTGQETQYF,TGTGCCAGCAGCCTACTCGGGACAGGACAAGAGACCCAGTACTTC
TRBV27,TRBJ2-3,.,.,CASSPNTDTQYF,TGTGCCAGCAGCCCTAACACAGATACGCAGTATTTT
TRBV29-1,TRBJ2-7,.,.,CSVVPQLGEQYF,TGCAGCGTGGTCCCCCAACTAGGCGAGCAGTACTTC
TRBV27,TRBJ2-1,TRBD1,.,CASSRQGVNIYEQFF,TGTGCCAGCAGCCGACAGGGGGTAAATATTTATGAGCAGTTCTTC
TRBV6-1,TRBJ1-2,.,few,CASSETAFYGYTF,TGTGCCAGCAGTGAGACAGCCTTCTATGGCTACACCTTC
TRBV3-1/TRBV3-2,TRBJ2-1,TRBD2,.,CASSLGTSGRDEQFF,TGTGCCAGCAGCCTTGGGACTAGCGGGAGAGATGAGCAGTTCTTC
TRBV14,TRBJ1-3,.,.,CASSQSPGYGNTIYF,TGTGCCAGCAGCCAGTCTCCAGGGTATGGAAACACCATATATTTT
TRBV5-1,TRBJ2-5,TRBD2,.,CASSWLAGVMETQYF,TGCGCCAGCAGCTGGCTAGCGGGGGTGATGGAGACCCAGTACTTC
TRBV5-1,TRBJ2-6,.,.,CASSSGSGANVLTF,TGCGCCAGCAGTTCAGGTTCTGGGGCCAACGTCCTGACTTTC
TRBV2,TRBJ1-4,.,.,CASRRANEKLFF,TGTGCCAGCAGGCGGGCGAATGAAAAACTGTTTTTT
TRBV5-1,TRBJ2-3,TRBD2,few,CASGPGGPSTDTQYF,TGCGCCAGCGGCCCGGGGGGACCTAGCACAGATACGCAGTATTTT
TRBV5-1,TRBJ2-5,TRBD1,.,CASGQGQETQYF,TGCGCCAGTGGACAGGGTCAAGAGACCCAGTACTTC
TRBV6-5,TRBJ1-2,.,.,CASSYSAGNYGYTF,TGTGCCAGCAGTTACTCAGCGGGGAACTATGGCTACACCTTC
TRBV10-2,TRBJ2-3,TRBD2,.,CASKSGRIPSTDTQYF,TGCGCCAGCAAAAGCGGGAGGATTCCTAGCACAGATACGCAGTATTTT